These 3 T cell receptor beta chains originate from one sample sequenced in a study of OX40 agonist ivuxolimab in advanced cancers. TCRdb keeps only in-frame clones here, not all; method: immunoSEQ multiplex PCR. The sample contains almost 70,000 clones, roughly 85% of which appear only once. The material was CD4+ or CD8+ T cells sorted from blood, obtained in a trial of the OX40 agonist ivuxolimab. These receptors were taken from an adult with an advanced solid tumor such as melanoma, head and neck, liver or kidney cancer.

V usage is TRBV6-5 and J usage is TRBJ1-2; TRBD1 matches 8 bases. The CDR3 sequence is 14 residues long. The trim removed 4 bases at V and 7 bases at J, leaving 8 bases unmatched. The germline V gene encodes CDR1 MNHEY and CDR2 SVGAGI. CDR3 DNA sequence: TGTGCCAGCAGTTTGCTGGACAGGGTCGGTGGCTACACCTTC. This codes for CASSLLDRVGGYTF.

The rearrangement links TRBV18 to TRBJ1-5, with 7 positions matching TRBD1. In germline, CDR1 is KGHSH, CDR2 LQKENI. The V segment lost 6 bases and the J segment 5 bases; nucleotides outside the gene matches: 4. The CDR3 totals 13 residues. The CDR3 DNA reads as TGTGCCAGCTCCCCAGGGGGAGATCAGCCCCAGCATTTT. Its translation: CASSPGGDQPQHF.

The chain recombines TRBV11-2 with TRBJ2-1; D perhaps matches TRBD1 (5 bases). Trimming removed 3 bases at V and 8 bases at J, with 14 bases between. The CDR3 runs 14 residues. The germline gives CDR1 SGHAT, CDR2 FQNNGV. This CDR3 reads CASSFYRTKHEQFF. CDR3 nucleotides: TGTGCCAGCAGCTTTTATCGGACAAAACATGAGCAGTTCTTC.